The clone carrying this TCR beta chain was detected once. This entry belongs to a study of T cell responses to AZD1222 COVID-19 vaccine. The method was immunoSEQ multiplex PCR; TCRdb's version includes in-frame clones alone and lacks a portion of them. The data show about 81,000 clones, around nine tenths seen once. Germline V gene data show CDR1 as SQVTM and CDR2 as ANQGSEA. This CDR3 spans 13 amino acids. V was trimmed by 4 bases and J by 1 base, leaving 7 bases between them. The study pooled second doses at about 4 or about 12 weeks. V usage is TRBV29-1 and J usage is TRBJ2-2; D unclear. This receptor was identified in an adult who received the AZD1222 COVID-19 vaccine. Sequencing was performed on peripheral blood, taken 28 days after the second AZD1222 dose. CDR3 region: CSVVSGNTGELFF. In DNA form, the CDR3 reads TGCAGCGTTGTCTCGGGGAACACCGGGGAGCTGTTTTTT.